The 24 T cell receptor beta chains presented below share a single source sample, sequenced in a study of T cells in Graves' hyperthyroidism and ophthalmopathy. From RNA transcripts, TCR beta CDR3 regions were amplified. First-round RT-PCR of the TCR CDR3 relied on the HTBI primer set. One entry per CDR3 protein results from TCRdb running MiXCR on the multiplex PCR reads. The sample shows hundreds of thousands of distinct CDR3 sequences, roughly 40% of them seen only once. The sequenced sample was blood. The receptors stem from a man between 18 and 29 years old with Graves' hyperthyroidism.

The gene calls are TRBV29-1 and TRBJ2-7, with D possibly being TRBD1 (5 bases). CDR3 length: 13 amino acids. V lost 3 bases and J 0 bases, leaving 9 bases between the germline ends. Germline loops: CDR1 SQVTM, CDR2 ANQGSEA. The CDR3: CSVDRRVSYEQYF. The CDR3 nucleotides read TGCAGCGTTGACCGCAGGGTCTCCTACGAGCAGTACTTC.

The CDR3 region is CATSRGGTQYF. The CDR3 DNA sequence: TGTGCCACCAGCAGAGGGGGGACCCAGTACTTC. The chain employs TRBV15 and TRBJ2-5; D is unresolved. Germline CDR1 and CDR2: LNHNV and YYDKDF (reference sequence). The CDR3 covers 11 residues. The ends were cut back, 1 base at V and 7 bases at J, with 4 bases in the middle.

In this sample, this clonotype turned up once. The chain has TRBV10-3 and TRBJ1-5; TRBD1 might be the D (6 bases). CDR3 length: 14 residues. Trimming pared 0 bases from V and 11 bases from J, leaving 14 bases between. Looked up from germline, CDR1 is ENHRY and CDR2 is SYGVKD. DNA of the CDR3: TGTGCCATCAGTGAGTCGAGAGGGGGGGCTACCCAGCATTTT. Its protein is CAISESRGGATQHF.

There are many counts of this clonotype. The V and J genes are TRBV10-3 and TRBJ2-2; 13 positions agree with TRBD2. Losses at the gene ends were 6 bases for V and 8 bases for J; bases not matched to a gene: 6. The CDR3 is 15 residues long. CDR1 and CDR2 from the germline V gene are ENHRY and SYGVKD. The CDR3, as DNA: TGTGCCATCAGCCGGACTAGCGGGGGCCCTGGGGAGCTGTTTTTT. This codes for CAISRTSGGPGELFF.

This clonotype was found many times. The chain links TRBV7-3 to TRBJ1-2; 11 nucleotides line up with TRBD1. Looked up from germline, CDR1 is SGHTA and CDR2 is FQGTGA. V was pared by 5 bases and J by 5 bases, with 7 bases of the junction left unmatched. The CDR3 is 15 residues long. CDR3 sequence reads: CASSRTGGAGYGYTF. CDR3 nucleotides: TGTGCCAGCAGCAGGACAGGGGGCGCCGGGTATGGCTACACCTTC.

The rearrangement joins TRBV7-9 to TRBJ2-7, with 7 bases that match TRBD1. V shed 6 bases, J shed 6 bases, and the junction held 17 bases outside the gene matches. The CDR3 covers 16 residues. CDR1 and CDR2 (germline): SEHNR, FQNEAQ (reference sequence). For the CDR3, the DNA is TGTGCCAGCAGTCCCTCGACAGGGAGCAGACCGGGCGAGCAGTACTTC. Protein sequence: CASSPSTGSRPGEQYF.

This clonotype showed up many times. The rearrangement joins TRBV9 to TRBJ2-5; 7 bases line up with TRBD2. The V segment lost 0 bases and the J segment 9 bases; nucleotides outside the gene matches: 8. Germline CDR1 is SGDLS and CDR2 is YYNGEE. CDR3 size: 14 residues. The CDR3 region is CASSVAGGGGAQYF. In nucleotides, the CDR3 is TGTGCCAGCAGCGTAGCGGGGGGAGGAGGAGCCCAGTACTTC.

Only a few counts were recorded for this clonotype. The chain carries TRBV7-9 and TRBJ1-1; unclear D gene. V shed 1 base and J shed 7 bases, with 13 bases lying between them. Per the germline V gene, CDR1 is SEHNR and CDR2 is FQNEAQ (reference sequence). The CDR3 runs to 14 residues. The CDR3 here is CASSLDRARNEAFF. CDR3 coding DNA: TGTGCCAGCAGCTTAGATAGGGCCCGGAATGAAGCTTTCTTT.

V and J are TRBV25-1 and TRBJ1-2; perhaps TRBD1 as D (5 bases). The length of the CDR3 is 11 residues. V was clipped by 8 bases and J by 6 bases, with 10 bases between them. Germline lookup yields CDR1 MGHDK and CDR2 SYGVNS. CDR3 nucleotides: TGTGCCAGCTCGGACATCCATGGCTACACCTTC. This codes for CASSDIHGYTF.

The chain has TRBV6-2 or TRBV6-3 and TRBJ1-6; possibly TRBD1 for D (6 bases). The CDR3 runs to 15 residues. CDR1 MNHEY and CDR2 SVGEGT come from the germline V gene. Between the trimmed V and J ends, which lost 6 bases and 3 bases, there was a span of 12 bases. CDR3 in amino acids: CASSPGTNYNSPLHF. The CDR3 bases are TGTGCCAGCAGCCCCGGGACAAACTATAATTCACCCCTCCACTTT.

This clonotype has just a few counts. This chain connects TRBV7-8 to TRBJ2-2; TRBD2 agrees at 10 bases. The CDR3 is made up of 15 amino acids. Germline assignment: CDR1 SGHVS and CDR2 FQNEAQ. Trimming removed 8 bases from V and 1 base from J; junction bases left unmatched: 4. As DNA, the CDR3 is TGTGCCAGCTCCGGACTAGCGGAGAACACCGGGGAGCTGTTTTTT. It codes for CASSGLAENTGELFF.

This clonotype was detected ten times or more. The genes are TRBV12-3 or TRBV12-4 and TRBJ1-5, with 9 bases matching TRBD1. Losses at the gene ends were 4 bases for V and 7 bases for J; bases not matched to a gene: 8. This CDR3 spans 15 amino acids. The CDR3 reads CASSSRDREGQPQHF. Written as DNA, the CDR3 is TGTGCCAGCAGTTCCCGGGACAGGGAGGGACAGCCCCAGCATTTT.

This clonotype was found many times. This chain links TRBV7-9 with TRBJ2-7; D uncertain. The CDR3 extends over 15 amino acids. The germline CDR1 and CDR2 sequences are SEHNR and FQNEAQ (reference sequence). Trimming left V 0 bases short and J 2 bases short, with 11 bases between. DNA of the CDR3: TGTGCCAGCAGCTTAGCGGATGGAGCAGCCTACGAGCAGTACTTC. It encodes CASSLADGAAYEQYF.

This rearrangement joins TRBV25-1 to TRBJ1-1; D is perhaps TRBD1 (5 bases). Deletions cut 2 bases from V and 4 bases from J, with 14 bases between. This CDR3 has 15 amino acids. In germline, CDR1 is MGHDK, CDR2 SYGVNS. CDR3 DNA: TGTGCCAGCAGTGAAGAGGCGGGGGTTGGCACTGAAGCTTTCTTT. As protein: CASSEEAGVGTEAFF.

In its sample, this clonotype was seen a few times. The J gene is TRBJ2-7, the V gene TRBV20-1; D perhaps matches TRBD2 (5 bases). The CDR3 covers 15 residues. Germline CDR1 is DFQATT and CDR2 is SNEGSKA (reference sequence). Trimming cost V 5 bases and J 3 bases, with 20 bases left between them. The CDR3 DNA is TGCAGTGCTCGGGGAGCGAACAGTAGATACTACGAGCAGTACTTC. Protein product: CSARGANSRYYEQYF.

The sample holds a few counts of this clonotype. The chain links TRBV6-5 to TRBJ2-7; 13 nucleotides agree with TRBD2. Germline V gene lookup returns CDR1 MNHEY and CDR2 SVGAGI. V lost 0 bases and J lost 2; bases outside the gene matches: 1. This CDR3 has 16 amino acids. This CDR3 reads CASSYSGLAGTYEQYF. DNA for the CDR3: TGTGCCAGCAGTTACTCGGGACTAGCGGGAACCTACGAGCAGTACTTC.

The rearrangement joins TRBV25-1 to TRBJ1-6; 10 bases map to TRBD1. Germline loops: CDR1 MGHDK, CDR2 SYGVNS. The J segment lost 6 bases and the V segment lost 0 bases, leaving 11 bases of the junction unmatched. CDR3 length equals 19 residues. Here the CDR3 DNA reads TGTGCCAGCAGTGAATACCCGAGTGGTCGGACAGGGGGTAATTCACCCCTCCACTTT. Translated, it gives CASSEYPSGRTGGNSPLHF. The full variable domain, in which reference TRBV25-1 and TRBJ1-6 provide the parts outside the CDR3, is EADIYQTPRYLVIGTGKKITLECSQTMGHDKMYWYQQDPGMELHLIHYSYGVNSTEKGDLSSESTVSRIRTEHFPLTLESARPSHTSQYLCASSEYPSGRTGGNSPLHFGNGTRLTVT.

As to this clonotype: Compared with germline, one end of the junction differs, possibly owing to a read error. This CDR3 reads CASAGEEAQYF. For the CDR3, the DNA is TGTGCCAGTGCCGGGGAAGAGGCCCAGTACTTC. This chain links TRBV5-4 with TRBJ2-5, with a possible D match to TRBD2 (5 bases). The CDR3 is 11 residues long. Germline CDR1 and CDR2: SGHNT and YYREEE (reference sequence).

This clonotype was observed many times. V is TRBV5-1 and J is TRBJ1-1; 9 bases map to TRBD1. J lost 1 base, V lost 4 bases, and 5 bases had no gene match. The germline V gene has CDR1 SGHRS and CDR2 YFSETQ. The CDR3 spans 15 residues. DNA of the CDR3: TGCGCCAGCAGCCGACAGGGGGACTGGAACACTGAAGCTTTCTTT. Encoded protein: CASSRQGDWNTEAFF.

This clonotype was counted only a few times. V usage is TRBV12-3 or TRBV12-4 and J usage is TRBJ1-2; 10 nucleotides align to TRBD1. The CDR3 spans 13 residues. V was pared by 6 bases and J by 6 bases, with 4 bases of the junction left unmatched. Here the CDR3 DNA reads TGTGCCAGCAGGTCCGGACAGGGGGATGGCTACACCTTC. Protein product: CASRSGQGDGYTF.

The chain is built from TRBV6-1 and TRBJ1-3, with 7 bases aligning to TRBD1. From germline, CDR1 is MNHNS and CDR2 SASEGT. Germline trimming cut 4 bases from V and 2 bases from J; bases unmatched to any gene: 5. This CDR3 has 15 amino acids. In DNA, the CDR3 is TGTGCCAGCAGTGTGGACAGGTCGACTGGAAACACCATATATTTT. This sequence encodes CASSVDRSTGNTIYF.

A note on this clonotype: A much larger clone differs by one base, so this may be a read error. The genes are TRBV2 and TRBJ1-6; a possible D gene is TRBD1 (5 bases). The CDR3 totals 14 residues. The germline V gene has CDR1 SNHLY and CDR2 FYNNEI. This CDR3 reads CASSERTYNSPPHF. In DNA form, the CDR3 reads TGTGCCAGCAGTGAAAGGACATATAATTCACCCCCCCACTTT.

This clonotype appeared a few times. The chain has TRBV25-1 and TRBJ2-7, with 7 bases fitting TRBD1. The CDR3 consists of 13 residues. Trimming at V came to 8 bases and at J to 0 bases, leaving 4 bases not matched to a gene. Germline V gene data show CDR1 as MGHDK and CDR2 as SYGVNS. The CDR3 region is CASRDSSSYEQYF. Written as DNA, the CDR3 is TGTGCCAGCCGGGACAGCAGCTCCTACGAGCAGTACTTC.

The V and J genes are TRBV5-1 and TRBJ2-7, with 14 bases lining up with TRBD2. V shed 3 bases, J shed 7 bases, and the junction held 6 bases outside the gene matches. The germline CDR1 and CDR2 sequences are SGHRS and YFSETQ. The CDR3 totals 15 residues. The CDR3 DNA follows: TGCGCCAGCAGCTCCGGGACTAGCGGGGGCCATGAGCAGTACTTC. Translation gives CASSSGTSGGHEQYF.